One and the same sample provided the 31 T cell receptor beta chains below, sequenced in a study of blood T cell repertoires in COVID-19 (dated by TCRdb to about 2020). Library prep was done by the immunoSEQ multiplex PCR assay. In TCRdb, the immuneACCESS table is reduced to in-frame sequences with V and J assigned. These tables do not hold every clone; where another copy was compared, an unresolved V gene accounts for under half, and the others remain unexplained. The table for this sample lists some 120,000 clones; roughly four fifths of them were counted only once. Approximately 7.9% of the sample goes to the ten largest clones. Sequenced sample: peripheral blood. All receptors come from a human donor in a cohort sampled during active COVID-19.

This clone was detected a few times. At one end the junction does not follow the germline gene, possibly because of a read error. Here the CDR3 reads CSVSGTGYNERFF. For the CDR3, the DNA is TGCAGCGTCTCCGGCACTGGATACAATGAGCGGTTCTTC. This chain uses TRBV29-1 with TRBJ2-1; no clear D. There are 13 residues in the CDR3. Germline V gene sequence: CDR1 SQVTM, CDR2 ANQGSEA.

V and J are TRBV19 and TRBJ1-2; TRBD1 aligns across 8 bases. CDR3 length equals 15 residues. Trimming cost V 4 bases and J 6 bases; bases outside gene matches: 10. CDR1 and CDR2 (germline): LNHDA, SQIVND (reference sequence). The chain's CDR3 is CASSTITGGKNGYTF. In DNA form, the CDR3 reads TGTGCCAGTAGTACTATTACAGGGGGAAAGAATGGCTACACCTTC.

This rearrangement joins TRBV7-9 to TRBJ1-1; the D gene is possibly TRBD1 (6 bases). Germline CDR1 reads SEHNR; CDR2 reads FQNEAQ (reference sequence). V shed 1 base and J shed 0 bases, with 9 bases lying between them. The CDR3 is 15 residues long. DNA of the CDR3: TGTGCCAGCAGCTTAGACCAGGGGCTGAACACTGAAGCTTTCTTT. As protein: CASSLDQGLNTEAFF.

This chain's CDR3 is CASSQSQGSDGYTF. As DNA, the CDR3 is TGTGCCAGCTCACAGTCGCAGGGTTCGGATGGCTACACCTTC. The gene calls are TRBV18 and TRBJ1-2; tentative D call: TRBD1 (5 bases). The CDR3 totals 14 residues. Trimming took 4 bases from V and 6 from J, leaving 15 bases between them. In germline, CDR1 is KGHSH, CDR2 LQKENI.

The chain joins TRBV2 to TRBJ2-7; tentative D call: TRBD2 (6 bases). This CDR3 comprises 14 residues. Per germline, CDR1 SNHLY and CDR2 FYNNEI. Trimming took 5 bases from V and 1 from J, leaving 12 bases between them. CDR3 sequence (DNA): TGTGCCAGCAGTCCGGGACTCTTATCCTACGAGCAGTACTTC. It specifies CASSPGLLSYEQYF.

The DNA of the CDR3 is TGTGCCAGCAGTTCCGTAGCGGGAGGGCTCAATGAGCAGTTCTTC. This codes for CASSSVAGGLNEQFF. The chain carries TRBV27 and TRBJ2-1, with 11 bases matching TRBD2. With 4 bases clipped from V and 6 bases from J, the junction kept 5 bases outside the gene matches. This CDR3 spans 15 amino acids. The germline V gene encodes CDR1 MNHEY and CDR2 SMNVEV (reference sequence).

This clone was observed a handful of times. V is TRBV19 and J is TRBJ1-6; 8 bases map to TRBD1. Per the germline V gene, CDR1 is LNHDA and CDR2 is SQIVND (reference sequence). With 11 bases clipped from V and 8 bases from J, the junction kept 11 bases outside the gene matches. This CDR3 contains 14 residues. CDR3 nucleotides: TGTGCCTCAAACCCCCAGGGGGCAGATTCACCCCTCCACTTT. Protein product: CASNPQGADSPLHF.

The chain uses TRBV29-1 and TRBJ2-1, with unresolved D. Germline V CDR1 and CDR2: SQVTM, ANQGSEA. The CDR3 loop spans 13 amino acids. V was shortened by 5 bases and J by 5 bases, with 13 bases between the two germline ends. The CDR3, as DNA: TGCAGCGTTACTACTGACCTGAACAATGAGCAGTTCTTC. It translates to CSVTTDLNNEQFF.

The V and J genes are TRBV10-3 and TRBJ1-2; 7 nucleotides align to TRBD1. Trimming cost V 4 bases and J 8 bases; bases outside gene matches: 10. From germline, CDR1 is ENHRY and CDR2 SYGVKD. CDR3 length: 14 amino acids. CDR3 loop: CAISVEQGKVGYTF. CDR3 nucleotide sequence: TGTGCCATCAGTGTTGAACAGGGGAAGGTAGGCTACACCTTC.

The chain combines TRBV28 with TRBJ1-5, with D possibly TRBD1 on 5 matching bases. The V end was cut by 1 base, the J end by 8 bases, with 12 bases between. The germline CDR1 and CDR2 sequences are MDHEN and SYDVKM. The CDR3 contains 14 residues. CDR3 in DNA: TGTGCCAGCAGTTTATTGTGGGGGGAGGAGCCCCAGCATTTT. Translating gives CASSLLWGEEPQHF.

The chain carries TRBV25-1 and TRBJ2-7, with 10 nucleotides matching TRBD1. Trimming at V came to 7 bases and at J to 2 bases, leaving 11 bases not matched to a gene. CDR3 length: 16 amino acids. In germline, CDR1 is MGHDK, CDR2 SYGVNS. As DNA, the CDR3 is TGTGCCAGCAACGCTGCTCGGGGACAGGGGACCTACGAGCAGTACTTC. This codes for CASNAARGQGTYEQYF.

The chain couples TRBV6-5 to TRBJ1-1, with 10 bases matching TRBD1. This CDR3 has 15 amino acids. Per germline, CDR1 MNHEY and CDR2 SVGAGI. V gave up 4 bases and J gave up 11 bases; unmatched junction bases: 13. The CDR3 reads CASSSGTGVFMWAFF. As DNA, the CDR3 is TGTGCCAGCAGTTCGGGGACAGGGGTTTTTATGTGGGCTTTCTTT.

This clone came up a few times. The chain employs TRBV28 and TRBJ2-5, with D possibly TRBD1 on 5 matching bases. The CDR3 loop spans 11 amino acids. The V and J ends lost 4 bases and 7 bases respectively, with 7 bases between them. Looked up from germline, CDR1 is MDHEN and CDR2 is SYDVKM. The chain's CDR3 is CASSSQGTQYF. The DNA of the CDR3 is TGTGCCAGCAGTTCTCAGGGGACCCAGTACTTC.

The chain carries TRBV29-1 and TRBJ2-7, with 10 bases aligning to TRBD1. The CDR3 spans 14 residues. With 6 bases clipped from V and 2 bases from J, the junction kept 7 bases outside the gene matches. Germline lookup yields CDR1 SQVTM and CDR2 ANQGSEA. The CDR3 sequence: CSVLDRGLPYEQYF. The DNA for the CDR3 is TGCAGCGTACTCGACAGGGGGCTACCCTACGAGCAGTACTTC.

This chain's CDR3 is CASSEASGGVSYEQYF. CDR3 nucleotides: TGTGCCAGCAGTGAAGCTAGCGGGGGGGTTTCCTACGAGCAGTACTTC. V usage is TRBV2 and J usage is TRBJ2-7; 11 bases align to TRBD2. The CDR3 covers 16 residues. CDR1 and CDR2 (germline): SNHLY, FYNNEI. With 0 bases clipped from V and 1 base from J, the junction kept 2 bases outside the gene matches.

This chain uses TRBV19 with TRBJ1-1; D gene uncertain. Trimming stripped 6 bases from V and 7 bases from J, with 12 bases between. The CDR3 length is 12 residues. Germline loops: CDR1 LNHDA, CDR2 SQIVND (reference sequence). This chain's CDR3 is CASSWAMNEAFF. CDR3 DNA: TGTGCCAGTAGCTGGGCGATGAATGAAGCTTTCTTT.

This chain links TRBV5-8 with TRBJ2-3, with 9 bases lining up with TRBD1. Germline-derived CDR1 and CDR2 are SGHTS and YDEGEE. This CDR3 comprises 15 residues. V trimming: 3 bases; J trimming: 0 bases; junction bases outside the gene matches: 2. In DNA form, the CDR3 reads TGTGCCAGCAGCTGGGGGACAGGGAGCACAGATACGCAGTATTTT. As protein: CASSWGTGSTDTQYF. Complete variable domain (other parts from reference TRBV5-8 and TRBJ2-3): EAGVTQSPTHLIKTRGQQATLRCSPISGHTSVYWYQQALGLGLQFLLWYDEGEERNRGNFPPRFSGRQFPNYSSELNVNALELEDSALYLCASSWGTGSTDTQYFGPGTRLTVL.

This chain links TRBV7-9 with TRBJ2-7; TRBD1 aligns across 10 bases. CDR1 and CDR2 (germline): SEHNR, FQNEAQ (reference sequence). J gave up 5 bases and V 3 bases, and 7 bases lay outside the gene matches. This CDR3 spans 15 amino acids. CDR3 bases: TGTGCCAGCAGCTTCACTGACAGGGGGCCTCACGAGCAGTACTTC. Its translation is CASSFTDRGPHEQYF.

The chain uses TRBV9 and TRBJ2-1, with TRBD2 identical over 10 bases. V was clipped by 0 bases and J by 7 bases; unmatched bases: 7. Germline CDR1 reads SGDLS; CDR2 reads YYNGEE. The CDR3 runs to 16 residues. The DNA of the CDR3 is TGTGCCAGCAGCGTAGAACCTAGCGGGAGTGGTAATGAGCAGTTCTTC. Residues: CASSVEPSGSGNEQFF.

The chain carries TRBV5-1 and TRBJ2-7; 8 nucleotides agree with TRBD2. Germline-derived CDR1 and CDR2 are SGHRS and YFSETQ. Trimming removed 0 bases from V and 5 bases from J; junction bases left unmatched: 7. This CDR3 region has 15 residues. The CDR3 region is CASSLAGGGTDEQYF. CDR3 DNA sequence: TGCGCCAGCAGCTTGGCCGGCGGGGGGACCGACGAGCAGTACTTC.

J is TRBJ1-2 and V is TRBV30; 7 positions agree with TRBD1. The V gene end was trimmed by 0 bases and the J gene end by 2 bases; junction bases not matched to a gene: 3. There are 14 residues in the CDR3. Germline V gene data show CDR1 as GTSNPN and CDR2 as SVGIG (reference sequence). CDR3 in DNA: TGTGCCTGGAGTGTACCGGGACAGAACTATGGCTACACCTTC. As protein: CAWSVPGQNYGYTF.

The chain uses TRBV2 and TRBJ1-4, with TRBD1 matching 8 bases. V was clipped by 6 bases and J by 4 bases; unmatched bases: 7. Germline assignment: CDR1 SNHLY and CDR2 FYNNEI. This CDR3 has 15 amino acids. Written as DNA, the CDR3 is TGTGCCAGCAGGCCCGGGACAGGCTTTAATGAAAAACTGTTTTTT. It encodes CASRPGTGFNEKLFF.

The DNA for the CDR3 is TGTGCCAGCAGCCCTTATATGGGGGCGAACACTGAAGCTTTCTTT. Its protein product is CASSPYMGANTEAFF. The rearrangement uses TRBV3-1 (or the pseudogene TRBV3-2) and TRBJ1-1, with a tentative D call TRBD1 (6 bases). The V gene lost 4 bases and the J gene lost 1 base, with 13 bases spanning the gap. Germline loops: CDR1 LGHDT, CDR2 YNNKEL (reference sequence). The CDR3 has 15 amino acids.

The chain joins TRBV15 to TRBJ2-7, with 10 bases aligning to TRBD2. The germline gives CDR1 LNHNV, CDR2 YYDKDF (reference sequence). The V gene end was trimmed by 3 bases and the J gene end by 4 bases; junction bases not matched to a gene: 15. The CDR3 is 18 residues long. Here the CDR3 DNA reads TGTGCCACCAGCAGGGGGAAGTCCTATGGACTAGCGGAATACGAGCAGTACTTC. It codes for CATSRGKSYGLAEYEQYF. The full variable domain, rest sourced from reference TRBV15 and TRBJ2-7, is DAMVIQNPRYQVTQFGKPVTLSCSQTLNHNVMYWYQQKSSQAPKLLFHYYDKDFNNEADTPDNFQSRRPNTSFCFLDIRSPGLGDTAMYLCATSRGKSYGLAEYEQYFGPGTRLTVT.

This chain joins TRBV19 and TRBJ2-1, with 12 bases aligning to TRBD2. V lost 3 bases to trimming and J lost 5 bases; unmatched junction nucleotides: 2. CDR1 is LNHDA, CDR2 SQIVND, per germline (reference sequence). This CDR3 has 15 amino acids. The CDR3 DNA reads as TGTGCCAGTAGTATTTGGACTAGCGGGGACAATGAGCAGTTCTTC. Translation: CASSIWTSGDNEQFF.

This clone came up once. V gene TRBV2 combines with J gene TRBJ1-5; a weak D match, TRBD1 (5 bases). The V gene's germline CDR1 is SNHLY and CDR2 FYNNEI. CDR3 size: 14 residues. Trimming removed 3 bases from V and 5 bases from J, with 11 bases in between. The CDR3 protein is CASSDGGGYQPQHF. CDR3 nucleotide sequence: TGTGCCAGCAGTGATGGGGGGGGATATCAGCCCCAGCATTTT.

This clone was counted many times. The chain is built from TRBV6-2 or TRBV6-3 and TRBJ2-7; TRBD1 might be the D (5 bases). CDR1 and CDR2 from the germline V gene are MNHEY and SVGEGT. This CDR3 region has 12 residues. The V gene lost 5 bases and the J gene lost 2 bases, with 7 bases spanning the gap. The CDR3 DNA is TGTGCCAGCAGTCAGGGTACCTACGAGCAGTACTTC. It yields the protein CASSQGTYEQYF.

The chain's CDR3 is CASSLVMIGDEQYF. The CDR3 coding sequence is TGCGCCAGCAGCCTTGTAATGATAGGAGACGAGCAGTACTTC. The chain uses TRBV4-1 and TRBJ2-7; D not resolved. There are 14 residues in the CDR3. Trimming removed 4 bases from V and 5 bases from J, with 15 bases in between. In germline, CDR1 is MGHRA, CDR2 YSYEKL.

The CDR3 nucleotides are TGTGCCAGCTCGCAGGGGGCGTGGAGCTCTGGAAACACCATATATTTT. It encodes CASSQGAWSSGNTIYF. The gene calls are TRBV18 and TRBJ1-3, with 8 bases fitting TRBD1. The CDR3 length is 16 residues. Germline CDR1 and CDR2: KGHSH and LQKENI. V shed 6 bases and J 0 bases; nucleotides not matched to a gene: 7.

V usage is TRBV5-8 and J usage is TRBJ2-5; 7 bases fit TRBD2. The CDR3 totals 15 residues. The V gene end was trimmed by 0 bases and the J gene end by 4 bases; junction bases not matched to a gene: 6. CDR1 and CDR2 (germline): SGHTS, YDEGEE. CDR3 amino acids: CASSLVAGVRETQYF. As DNA, the CDR3 is TGTGCCAGCAGCTTGGTGGCGGGGGTCCGAGAGACCCAGTACTTC.

V gene TRBV7-9 combines with J gene TRBJ1-3, with 8 bases aligning to TRBD1. The V gene end was trimmed by 4 bases and the J gene end by 0 bases; junction bases not matched to a gene: 5. The length of the CDR3 is 16 residues. CDR1 is SEHNR, CDR2 FQNEAQ, per germline (reference sequence). Here the CDR3 DNA reads TGTGCCAGCAGCTGGACTGGGACAGGCTCTGGAAACACCATATATTTT. Protein sequence: CASSWTGTGSGNTIYF.